One sample yielded the 2 T cell receptor beta chains listed below, sequenced in a study of T cells after posttransplantation cyclophosphamide (dated by TCRdb to 2015 to 2016). Preparation of the library involved the immunoSEQ multiplex PCR assay. This is the immuneACCESS table as TCRdb keeps it, with only in-frame sequences that have V and J called. A part of the clones is gone; compared with another copy, unresolved V genes explain less than half, and the rest is unexplained. The data for this sample show around 35,000 clones, each detected more than once. The top ten clonotypes cover 5.5% to 8.5% of the sample. Sequencing was done on a sample of PBMCs. The receptors stem from a woman aged 50 to 65 in good health and a related stem cell transplant donor.

Ten or more counts support this clone. The chain employs TRBV4-3 and TRBJ1-4; maybe TRBD1 (6 bases). The V end was cut by 0 bases, the J end by 14 bases, with 16 bases between. This CDR3 comprises 14 residues. Germline V CDR1 and CDR2: LGHNA, YSLEER. The chain's CDR3 is CASSQDSPLDSLFF. The CDR3 coding sequence is TGCGCCAGCAGCCAAGACAGTCCTCTGGACAGCCTGTTTTTT.

The CDR3 spells CSAEMSRTGKGLSTDTQYF. The CDR3 region has the DNA TGCAGCGCCGAAATGTCCCGGACAGGGAAGGGACTGAGCACAGATACGCAGTATTTT. The rearrangement joins TRBV29-1 to TRBJ2-3, with 8 bases lining up with TRBD1. This CDR3 is built from 19 residues. Germline CDR1 is SQVTM and CDR2 is ANQGSEA. The V gene end was trimmed by 7 bases and the J gene end by 0 bases; junction bases not matched to a gene: 21.